This T cell receptor beta chain comes out of a study of shared clonotypes between healthy human individuals. Turning to the study itself: With ages of 18 to 49, the donors were two women and a few men.

Comments on this clone: The antigen remains undetermined. It differs at one base from a far larger clone, so likely a read error. The sample holds other DNA sequences that translate to the same CDR3.

The study's findings and limits: How much donors shared clonotypes was expected to be affected by sequencing depth.

The CDR3 has 12 residues. Germline V lookup: CDR1 GTSNPN, CDR2 SVGIG (reference sequence). Trimming took 0 bases from V and 4 from J, leaving 4 bases between them. Here immunoSEQ multiplex PCR was the method, and the copy in TCRdb shows in-frame clones only, minus some. The table lists 1,100,000 or so clones, 78% of them singletons. The rearrangement uses TRBV30 and TRBJ1-3, with D hard to call. Sequenced: memory CD4+ T cells from PBMCs. Stated subset: CD45RA-negative fraction. This TCR derives from a man aged 18 to 30 in good health. Some clones in this sample may be carry-over from other donors' samples. The CDR3 nucleotides read TGTGCCTGGAGTGTAGGCGGAAACACCATATATTTT. It is translated as CAWSVGGNTIYF.